This T cell receptor beta chain was recovered during a study of human T cells and chemical hapten exposure. Time point indicated: pre-sensitization, week 0. The sample's treatment: therapeutic diphenylcyclopropenone sensitization with weekly scalp DPC. Whole blood, unfractionated, served as the material for total RNA extraction. Worth noting for this clonotype: Its antigen remains unidentified.

The study, taken as a whole, reports: DPC sensitization produced no change in TCRs with frequency above 1 in 1000.

The ends were cut back, 1 base at V and 0 bases at J, with 7 bases in the middle. The CDR3 runs 14 residues. Per germline, CDR1 SQVTM and CDR2 ANQGSEA. TCRdb re-called the RACE reads with MiXCR, one entry per CDR3 protein. Among a few hundred thousand distinct CDR3 sequences, 7% to 10% were seen once, and the ten largest hold approximately 2.3%. This rearrangement joins TRBV29-1 to TRBJ2-1; the D is unclear. This receptor was obtained from a woman between 40 and 50 years old with alopecia areata. Some clones in this sample may be carry-over from other donors' samples. Here the sequenced sample was whole blood, taken in connection with sensitization to the hapten diphenylcyclopropenone (DPC). CDR3 amino acids: CSVEAGSSYNEQFF. Here the CDR3 DNA reads TGCAGCGTTGAAGCGGGCAGCTCCTACAATGAGCAGTTCTTC.